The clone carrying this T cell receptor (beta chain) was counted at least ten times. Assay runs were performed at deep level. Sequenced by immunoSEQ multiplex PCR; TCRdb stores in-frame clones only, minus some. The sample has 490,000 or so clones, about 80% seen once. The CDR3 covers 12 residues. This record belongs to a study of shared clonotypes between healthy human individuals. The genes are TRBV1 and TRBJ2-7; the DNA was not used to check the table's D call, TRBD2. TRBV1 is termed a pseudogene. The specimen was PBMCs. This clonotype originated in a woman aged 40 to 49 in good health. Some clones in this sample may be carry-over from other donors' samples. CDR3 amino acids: CTSSHPIAEQYF. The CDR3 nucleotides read TGCACCAGCAGCCATCCCATAGCCGAGCAGTACTTC.